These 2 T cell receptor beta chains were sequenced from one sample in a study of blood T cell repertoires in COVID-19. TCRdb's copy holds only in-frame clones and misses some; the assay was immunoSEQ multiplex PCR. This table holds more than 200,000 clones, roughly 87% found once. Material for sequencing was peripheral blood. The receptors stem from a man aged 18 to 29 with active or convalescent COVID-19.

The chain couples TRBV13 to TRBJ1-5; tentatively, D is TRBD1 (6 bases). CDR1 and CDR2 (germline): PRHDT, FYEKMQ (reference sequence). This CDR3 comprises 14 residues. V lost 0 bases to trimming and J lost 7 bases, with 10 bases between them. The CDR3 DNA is TGTGCCAGCAGCTTAGGACAGGGTGGGCAGCCCCAGCATTTT. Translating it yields CASSLGQGGQPQHF.

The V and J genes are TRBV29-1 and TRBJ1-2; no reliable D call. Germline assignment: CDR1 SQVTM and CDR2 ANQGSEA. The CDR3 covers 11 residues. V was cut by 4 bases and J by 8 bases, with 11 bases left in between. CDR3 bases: TGCAGCGTTGTGGTTCGGGGAGGCTACACCTTC. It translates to CSVVVRGGYTF. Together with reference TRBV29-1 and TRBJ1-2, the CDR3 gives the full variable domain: SAVISQKPSRDICQRGTSLTIQCQVDSQVTMMFWYRQQPGQSLTLIATANQGSEATYESGFVIDKFPISRPNLTFSTLTVSNMSPEDSSIYLCSVVVRGGYTFGSGTRLTVV.